The 27 T cell receptor beta chains reported below all come from one sample, sequenced in a study of cytomegalovirus exposure and HLA in healthy donors. The PCR employed 60 Vbeta primers together with 13 Jbeta primers. This table comes from immunoSEQ multiplex PCR, and its TCRdb copy is limited to in-frame clones, with some not included. The sample lists roughly 96,000 clones; approximately 72% were seen once. The sample comprised PBMCs. All receptors derive from a female donor in good health and CMV-seropositive.

There are a few counts of this clone. The chain has TRBV9 and TRBJ1-5; perhaps TRBD1 as D (6 bases). Germline CDR1 reads SGDLS; CDR2 reads YYNGEE. V lost 1 base, J lost 11 bases, and 13 bases lay in between. CDR3 length: 13 residues. Here the CDR3 DNA reads TGTGCCAGCAGCGTAACAGGGATTTCGGCCCAGCATTTT. Translation: CASSVTGISAQHF.

This chain uses TRBV6-1 with TRBJ1-5, with D possibly matching TRBD1 (6 bases). The V end lost 5 bases, the J end lost 4 bases, and 12 bases lay between the germline ends. This CDR3 has 14 residues. Germline CDR1 is MNHNS and CDR2 is SASEGT. CDR3 nucleotide sequence: TGTGCCAGCAGTTCCGGACAGATAAATCAGCCCCAGCATTTT. Protein product: CASSSGQINQPQHF.

The chain carries TRBV28 and TRBJ2-7, with D possibly matching TRBD2 (7 bases). The CDR3 is made up of 15 amino acids. V was cut by 2 bases and J by 2 bases, with 13 bases left in between. CDR1 and CDR2 (germline): MDHEN, SYDVKM. This CDR3 is CASSLTGGPTYEQYF. The CDR3 coding sequence is TGTGCCAGCAGTTTAACCGGGGGGCCTACCTACGAGCAGTACTTC.

The J gene is TRBJ2-7, the V gene TRBV7-2; 9 nucleotides line up with TRBD1. V dropped 6 bases and J dropped 2; count of bases not matched to a gene: 11. The CDR3 is 16 residues long. CDR1 and CDR2 (germline): SGHTA, FQGNSA. The CDR3: CASRYLPGQGPYEQYF. CDR3 DNA sequence: TGTGCCAGCAGATACCTGCCGGGACAGGGCCCCTACGAGCAGTACTTC. Full variable domain (remainder filled in from reference TRBV7-2 and TRBJ2-7): GAGVSQSPSNKVTEKGKDVELRCDPISGHTALYWYRQSLGQGLEFLIYFQGNSAPDKSGLPSDRFSAERTGGSVSTLTIQRTQQEDSAVYLCASRYLPGQGPYEQYFGPGTRLTVT.

In this sample, this clone turned up a few times. The V call is TRBV11-1, the J call TRBJ2-3; the D gene is possibly TRBD1 (5 bases). This CDR3 comprises 14 residues. The V and J ends lost 4 bases and 6 bases respectively, with 14 bases between them. The germline CDR1 and CDR2 sequences are SGHAT and FQDESV (reference sequence). CDR3 nucleotides: TGTGCCAGCAGCTCTTCCCTACAGGAGGATACGCAGTATTTT. Translating it yields CASSSSLQEDTQYF.

CDR3 in amino acids: CASSLTKGGTHGPKLFF. As DNA, the CDR3 is TGCGCCAGCAGCTTAACGAAGGGGGGGACCCACGGACCTAAACTGTTTTTT. This rearrangement joins TRBV4-3 to TRBJ1-4; the D gene is possibly TRBD1 (6 bases). The V gene's germline CDR1 is LGHNA and CDR2 YSLEER. Trimming cost V 5 bases and J 11 bases, with 27 bases left between them. The CDR3 is 17 amino acids.

This chain links TRBV30 with TRBJ2-3; 9 bases agree with TRBD2. The CDR3 covers 15 residues. Per germline, CDR1 GTSNPN and CDR2 SVGIG (reference sequence). The V gene end was trimmed by 4 bases and the J gene end by 2 bases; junction bases not matched to a gene: 7. CDR3 loop: CAWTRTSVNTDTQYF. The DNA for the CDR3 is TGTGCCTGGACTCGGACTAGCGTCAACACAGATACGCAGTATTTT.

This clone was seen more than once but under ten times. The chain recombines TRBV28 with TRBJ2-7, with TRBD1 matching 7 bases. Germline CDR1 MDHEN, CDR2 SYDVKM. With 5 bases clipped from V and 4 bases from J, the junction kept 8 bases outside the gene matches. This CDR3 contains 14 residues. The CDR3 region has the DNA TGTGCCAGCAGTGACAGGGCGCGATTATACGAGCAGTACTTC. Amino acids: CASSDRARLYEQYF.

The chain links TRBV10-3 to TRBJ1-2; 7 bases are shared with TRBD1. V shed 4 bases and J 6 bases; nucleotides not matched to a gene: 11. The CDR3 covers 15 residues. The germline V gene has CDR1 ENHRY and CDR2 SYGVKD. The CDR3 DNA sequence: TGTGCCATCAGTGCTCTCCGGGACAGCGTCGATGGCTACACCTTC. Translated: CAISALRDSVDGYTF.

The chain links TRBV7-9 to TRBJ1-3; no definite D call. This CDR3 is built from 17 residues. The germline CDR1 and CDR2 sequences are SEHNR and FQNEAQ (reference sequence). Trimming stripped 5 bases from V and 3 bases from J, with 20 bases between. The CDR3 region has the DNA TGTGCCAGCAGCCCCCCTCCCGGCAGGCAGATTGGAAACACCATATATTTT. This translates into CASSPPPGRQIGNTIYF.

This clone has only one observation. CDR3 nucleotide sequence: TGTGCCAGCAGCTCCCCGGGACAGGTCAATCAGCCCCAGCATTTT. Residues: CASSSPGQVNQPQHF. This sequence joins TRBV28 and TRBJ1-5; 8 bases are shared with TRBD1. Germline loops: CDR1 MDHEN, CDR2 SYDVKM. The V gene end was trimmed by 6 bases and the J gene end by 3 bases; junction bases not matched to a gene: 7. There are 15 residues in the CDR3. The variable domain in full, with the rest retrieved from reference TRBV28 and TRBJ1-5, is DVKVTQSSRYLVKRTGEKVFLECVQDMDHENMFWYRQDPGLGLRLIYFSYDVKMKEKGDIPEGYSVSREKKERFSLILESASTNQTSMYLCASSSPGQVNQPQHFGDGTRLSIL.

The V call is TRBV28, the J call TRBJ2-3; no definite D call. V was clipped by 6 bases and J by 4 bases, with 8 bases between them. Germline CDR1 and CDR2: MDHEN and SYDVKM. This CDR3 has 12 residues. As DNA, the CDR3 is TGTGCCAGCAGGACTCGCCCAGATACGCAGTATTTT. Residues: CASRTRPDTQYF. The entire variable domain, with the rest obtained from reference TRBV28 and TRBJ2-3, is as follows: DVKVTQSSRYLVKRTGEKVFLECVQDMDHENMFWYRQDPGLGLRLIYFSYDVKMKEKGDIPEGYSVSREKKERFSLILESASTNQTSMYLCASRTRPDTQYFGPGTRLTVL.

A few counts support this clone. As DNA, the CDR3 is TGTGCCAGCAGTAAGAGGGTTGAAGGCAATCAGCCCCAGCATTTT. This gives the protein CASSKRVEGNQPQHF. The V and J genes are TRBV6-5 and TRBJ1-5; D ambiguous. V lost 5 bases and J 2 bases, leaving 13 bases between the germline ends. This CDR3 region has 15 residues. CDR1 and CDR2 (germline): MNHEY, SVGAGI.

This sequence joins TRBV28 and TRBJ1-2, with 7 bases matching TRBD1. After removal of 7 bases from V and 3 bases from J, the junction contained 8 bases not matched to a gene. CDR3 length: 14 residues. Germline V gene lookup returns CDR1 MDHEN and CDR2 SYDVKM. CDR3 amino acids: CASTPPGGYYGYTF. The CDR3 DNA sequence: TGTGCCAGCACCCCCCCAGGGGGTTACTATGGCTACACCTTC.

This chain connects TRBV5-1 to TRBJ1-5, with D possibly TRBD1 on 5 matching bases. The V gene lost 3 bases and the J gene lost 6 bases, with 16 bases spanning the gap. Germline V lookup: CDR1 SGHRS, CDR2 YFSETQ. The CDR3 has 15 residues. Here the CDR3 DNA reads TGCGCCAGCAGCTCATTCGGGGGGAACGGTCAGCCCCAGCATTTT. It is translated as CASSSFGGNGQPQHF.

V gene TRBV7-2 combines with J gene TRBJ2-7, with D perhaps TRBD1 (5 bases). The CDR3 runs 17 residues. Per germline, CDR1 SGHTA and CDR2 FQGNSA. V lost 1 base and J lost 2, with 18 bases in between. The CDR3 DNA reads TGTGCCAGCAGCTTAGGCGTAACAGGAAAAACCGCCTACGAGCAGTACTTC. Protein sequence: CASSLGVTGKTAYEQYF.

The V call is TRBV4-1, the J call TRBJ1-6; D is ambiguous. The CDR3 spans 16 residues. V shed 0 bases and J shed 10 bases, with 16 bases lying between them. Germline assignment: CDR1 MGHRA and CDR2 YSYEKL. The CDR3 loop reads CASSQDIGRTGSPLHF. The CDR3 nucleotides are TGCGCCAGCAGCCAAGATATCGGGAGAACGGGCTCACCCCTCCACTTT.

This chain connects TRBV10-3 to TRBJ1-1, with 10 nucleotides matching TRBD1. V gave up 10 bases and J gave up 2 bases; unmatched junction bases: 10. There are 15 residues in the CDR3. CDR1 and CDR2 from the germline V gene are ENHRY and SYGVKD. CDR3 nucleotide sequence: TGTGCCACCCAGGGGACAGGGGAACCTAACACTGAAGCTTTCTTT. Translated, it gives CATQGTGEPNTEAFF.

Only a few counts were recorded for this clone. The chain uses TRBV18 and TRBJ1-2; 10 bases are a match to TRBD1. Per germline, CDR1 KGHSH and CDR2 LQKENI. Losses at the gene ends were 2 bases for V and 4 bases for J; bases not matched to a gene: 4. There are 15 residues in the CDR3. This CDR3 is CASSPRTGGGYGYTF. The CDR3 bases are TGTGCCAGCTCACCAAGGACAGGGGGGGGCTATGGCTACACCTTC.

This clone turned up a few times. The chain links TRBV30 to TRBJ1-2; 9 bases are a match to TRBD1. The junction had 2 bases not matched to a gene; V was cut back by 3 bases and J by 0 bases. Germline V gives CDR1 GTSNPN, CDR2 SVGIG (reference sequence). CDR3 length: 14 residues. The DNA of the CDR3 is TGTGCCTGGAGAAGGACAGGGGCTAACTATGGCTACACCTTC. Protein: CAWRRTGANYGYTF.

The chain recombines TRBV20-1 with TRBJ2-3; no clear D gene. Germline CDR1 DFQATT, CDR2 SNEGSKA (reference sequence). The ends were cut back, 7 bases at V and 7 bases at J, with 9 bases in the middle. This CDR3 comprises 10 residues. The CDR3, as DNA: TGCAGTGGAGGCCGCCATACGCAGTATTTT. It specifies CSGGRHTQYF.

Remarks on this clone: An end of the junction differs from the germline gene, which may be a read error. The chain employs TRBV5-8 and TRBJ2-7, with D tentatively TRBD2 (5 bases). This CDR3 region has 11 residues. Germline CDR1 reads SGHTS; CDR2 reads YDEGEE. In nucleotides, the CDR3 is TGTGCCAGCAGCTTGACTAGAGCGGCCTCTTTC. Protein sequence: CASSLTRAASF.

This rearrangement joins TRBV30 to TRBJ2-3; 9 positions match TRBD1. Losses at the gene ends were 2 bases for V and 0 bases for J; bases not matched to a gene: 3. The CDR3 spans 15 residues. Germline CDR1 is GTSNPN and CDR2 is SVGIG (reference sequence). DNA of the CDR3: TGTGCCTGGAGTACCGGGACAGGGAGCACAGATACGCAGTATTTT. This codes for CAWSTGTGSTDTQYF.

This chain uses TRBV7-2 with TRBJ1-4, with TRBD1 as a possible D gene (5 bases). The V gene's germline CDR1 is SGHTA and CDR2 FQGNSA. Trimming pared 2 bases from V and 8 bases from J, leaving 15 bases between. The length of the CDR3 is 15 residues. The DNA for the CDR3 is TGTGCCAGCAGCTTATCTCTGTGGGGGGGGGAAAAACTGTTTTTT. Translating gives CASSLSLWGGEKLFF.

V is TRBV7-2 and J is TRBJ1-6; D is ambiguous. Trimming pared 1 base from V and 8 bases from J, leaving 12 bases between. CDR3 length: 15 residues. The V gene's germline CDR1 is SGHTA and CDR2 FQGNSA. CDR3 nucleotide sequence: TGTGCCAGCAGCTTAGTTGGAGGGTTGGATTCACCCCTCCACTTT. Protein product: CASSLVGGLDSPLHF. The variable domain in full, with the rest retrieved from reference TRBV7-2 and TRBJ1-6, is GAGVSQSPSNKVTEKGKDVELRCDPISGHTALYWYRQSLGQGLEFLIYFQGNSAPDKSGLPSDRFSAERTGGSVSTLTIQRTQQEDSAVYLCASSLVGGLDSPLHFGNGTRLTVT.

This sequence joins TRBV6-6 and TRBJ1-2; 8 bases line up with TRBD1. This CDR3 region has 14 residues. CDR1 is MNHNY, CDR2 SVGAGI, per germline (reference sequence). After removal of 5 bases from V and 8 bases from J, the junction contained 10 bases not matched to a gene. The CDR3 here is CASSPGQATGGYTF. CDR3 nucleotide sequence: TGTGCCAGCAGTCCGGGACAGGCAACTGGGGGCTACACCTTC.

DNA of the CDR3: TGTGCCACCAACCCGGAGCGAGGGCCGCCAGATACGCAGTATTTT. Translated: CATNPERGPPDTQYF. This sequence joins TRBV15 and TRBJ2-3; weak D call: TRBD2 (5 bases). Trimming took 7 bases from V and 4 from J, leaving 18 bases between them. The length of the CDR3 is 15 residues. Germline CDR1 reads LNHNV; CDR2 reads YYDKDF (reference sequence).